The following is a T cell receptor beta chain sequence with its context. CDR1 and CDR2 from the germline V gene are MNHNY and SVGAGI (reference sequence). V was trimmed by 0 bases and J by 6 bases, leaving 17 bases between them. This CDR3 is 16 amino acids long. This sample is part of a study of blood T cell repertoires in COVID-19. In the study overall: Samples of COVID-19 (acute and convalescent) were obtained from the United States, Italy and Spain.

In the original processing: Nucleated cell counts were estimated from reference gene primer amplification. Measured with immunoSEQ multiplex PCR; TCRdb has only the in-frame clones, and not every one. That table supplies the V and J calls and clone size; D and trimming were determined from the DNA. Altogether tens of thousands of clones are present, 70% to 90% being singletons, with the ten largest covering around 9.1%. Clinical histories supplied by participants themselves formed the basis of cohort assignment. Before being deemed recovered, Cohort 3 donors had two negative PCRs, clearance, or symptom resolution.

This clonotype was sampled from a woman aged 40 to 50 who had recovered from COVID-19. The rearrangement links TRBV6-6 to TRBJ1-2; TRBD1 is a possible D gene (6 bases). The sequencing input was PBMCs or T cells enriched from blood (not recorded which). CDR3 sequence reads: CASSYSDRLRLNGYTF. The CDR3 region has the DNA TGTGCCAGCAGTTACTCAGACAGGCTACGCCTGAATGGCTACACCTTC.